Below are 12 T cell receptor beta chains sequenced from a single sample in a study of blood T cell repertoires in COVID-19. The data were produced by immunoSEQ multiplex PCR, yet TCRdb's version contains in-frame clones alone and is incomplete. The sample has around 150,000 clones, approximately 92% seen once. The specimen was peripheral blood. These receptors all stem from a man aged 30 to 39 with COVID-19, enrolled during active disease.

The V and J genes are TRBV7-2 and TRBJ2-1; 12 positions agree with TRBD2. The CDR3 sequence is 19 residues long. After removal of 4 bases from V and 3 bases from J, the junction contained 13 bases not matched to a gene. The V gene's germline CDR1 is SGHTA and CDR2 FQGNSA. CDR3 sequence reads: CASSSRGLAGGAHYNEQFF. DNA of the CDR3: TGTGCCAGCAGCTCGAGAGGTCTAGCGGGAGGGGCCCACTACAATGAGCAGTTCTTC.

V usage is TRBV5-1 and J usage is TRBJ2-1; no definite D call. Trimming pared 0 bases from V and 7 bases from J, leaving 14 bases between. CDR3 length: 15 residues. Per germline, CDR1 SGHRS and CDR2 YFSETQ. This CDR3 is CASSLGGRSFNEQFF. CDR3 coding DNA: TGCGCCAGCAGCTTGGGTGGCCGATCTTTTAATGAGCAGTTCTTC.

The V call is TRBV4-1, the J call TRBJ2-5, with D perhaps matching TRBD1 (6 bases). The germline V gene encodes CDR1 MGHRA and CDR2 YSYEKL. V was pared by 3 bases and J by 5 bases, with 25 bases between. The CDR3 covers 18 residues. The CDR3 DNA is TGCGCCAGCAGCCAGGCTAGAGGGCAGGGGCTCGTTTATGAGACCCAGTACTTC. This translates into CASSQARGQGLVYETQYF.

The chain joins TRBV7-9 to TRBJ1-5; weak D call: TRBD1 (6 bases). This CDR3 is 12 amino acids long. Trimming removed 8 bases from V and 7 bases from J, with 12 bases in between. In germline, CDR1 is SEHNR, CDR2 FQNEAQ (reference sequence). This chain's CDR3 is CASQAGEQPQHF. As DNA, the CDR3 is TGTGCCAGCCAGGCAGGGGAACAGCCCCAGCATTTT.

V is TRBV5-1 and J is TRBJ1-1; 8 positions match TRBD1. The CDR3 has 13 residues. CDR1 is SGHRS, CDR2 YFSETQ, per germline. Trimming removed 5 bases from V and 1 base from J; junction bases left unmatched: 1. CDR3 loop: CASRGQANTEAFF. In DNA, the CDR3 is TGCGCCAGCAGGGGACAGGCGAACACTGAAGCTTTCTTT.

V is TRBV3-1 (or the pseudogene TRBV3-2) and J is TRBJ2-7; D perhaps matches TRBD1 (5 bases). Trimming took off 2 bases at V and 3 bases at J, with 11 bases between the two ends. The germline V gene encodes CDR1 LGHDT and CDR2 YNNKEL (reference sequence). CDR3 size: 14 residues. For the CDR3, the DNA is TGTGCCAGCAGCCAATCAGGGTCAATCTACGAGCAGTACTTC. Residues: CASSQSGSIYEQYF.

As to this clone: The identical CDR3 is also encoded by other nucleotide sequences in the sample. DNA for the CDR3: TGTGCCAGCAGCCTACACACCGGGGAGCTGTTTTTT. Protein sequence: CASSLHTGELFF. The chain couples TRBV7-3 to TRBJ2-2, with no clear D. V lost 5 bases and J lost 3, with 4 bases in between. The CDR3 consists of 12 residues. Germline CDR1 is SGHTA and CDR2 is FQGTGA.

The gene calls are TRBV7-9 and TRBJ1-1, with 7 nucleotides matching TRBD1. Trimming cost V 1 base and J 1 base; bases outside gene matches: 3. Germline CDR1 reads SEHNR; CDR2 reads FQNEAQ (reference sequence). This CDR3 comprises 15 residues. CDR3: CASSLEGARNTEAFF. As DNA, the CDR3 is TGTGCCAGCAGCTTAGAGGGGGCCAGGAACACTGAAGCTTTCTTT.

The chain links TRBV4-1 to TRBJ1-4; D unclear. This CDR3 spans 16 amino acids. V was cut by 7 bases and J by 3 bases, with 18 bases left in between. Germline V gene data show CDR1 as MGHRA and CDR2 as YSYEKL. CDR3 region: CASMGTEIGPNEKLFF. The CDR3 region has the DNA TGCGCCAGCATGGGTACAGAAATAGGTCCTAATGAAAAACTGTTTTTT.

This clone was counted once. J is TRBJ2-1 and V is TRBV4-3; TRBD1 matches at 7 bases. Losses at the gene ends were 1 base for V and 9 bases for J; bases not matched to a gene: 15. The germline gives CDR1 LGHNA, CDR2 YSLEER. The CDR3 contains 17 residues. For the CDR3, the DNA is TGCGCCAGCAGCCAAGTCTCGGGTAAGGGGGCGGCGGTTGAGCAGTTCTTC. Translated: CASSQVSGKGAAVEQFF.

This clone was seen just once. V gene TRBV21-1 combines with J gene TRBJ2-3; the tabulated D call, TRBD1, remains unverified against the DNA. TRBV21-1 is a known pseudogene. This CDR3 is 16 amino acids long. CDR3 protein: CASSKYQGTPPDTQYF. The CDR3 bases are TGTGCCAGCAGCAAATATCAGGGCACACCCCCGGATACGCAGTATTTT.

The chain is built from TRBV28 and TRBJ2-7, with D perhaps TRBD2 (6 bases). The germline gives CDR1 MDHEN, CDR2 SYDVKM. This CDR3 comprises 11 residues. The CDR3 loop is CALGTPTEQYF. The CDR3, as DNA: TGTGCTCTAGGGACTCCGACTGAGCAGTACTTC.